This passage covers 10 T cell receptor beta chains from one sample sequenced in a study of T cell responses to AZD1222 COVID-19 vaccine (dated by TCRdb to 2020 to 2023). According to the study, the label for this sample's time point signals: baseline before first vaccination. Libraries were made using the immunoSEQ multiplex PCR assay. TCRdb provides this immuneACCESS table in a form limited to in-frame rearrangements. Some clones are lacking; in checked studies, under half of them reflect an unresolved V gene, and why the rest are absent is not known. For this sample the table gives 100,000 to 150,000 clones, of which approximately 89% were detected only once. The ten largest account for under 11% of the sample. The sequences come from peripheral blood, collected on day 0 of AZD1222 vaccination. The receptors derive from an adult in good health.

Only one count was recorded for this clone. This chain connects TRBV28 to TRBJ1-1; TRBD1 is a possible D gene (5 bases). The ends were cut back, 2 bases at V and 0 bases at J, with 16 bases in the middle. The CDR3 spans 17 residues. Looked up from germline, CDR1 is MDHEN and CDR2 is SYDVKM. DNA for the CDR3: TGTGCCAGCAGTTTAAGGCGTGGTCAGGGACTGAACACTGAAGCTTTCTTT. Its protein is CASSLRRGQGLNTEAFF.

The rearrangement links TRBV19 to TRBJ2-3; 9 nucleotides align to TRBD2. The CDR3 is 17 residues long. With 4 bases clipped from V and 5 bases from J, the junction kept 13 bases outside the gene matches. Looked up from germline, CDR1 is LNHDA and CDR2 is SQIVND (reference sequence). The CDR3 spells CASSTHSGGAVRDTQYF. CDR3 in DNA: TGTGCCAGTAGTACCCATAGCGGGGGCGCGGTGAGAGATACGCAGTATTTT.

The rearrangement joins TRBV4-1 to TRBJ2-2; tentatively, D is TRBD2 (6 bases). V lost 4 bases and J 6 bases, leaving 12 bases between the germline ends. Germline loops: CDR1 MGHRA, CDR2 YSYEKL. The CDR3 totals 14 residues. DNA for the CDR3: TGCGCCAGCAGCCGACAGCCGGGAGCCGGGGAGCTGTTTTTT. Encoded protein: CASSRQPGAGELFF.

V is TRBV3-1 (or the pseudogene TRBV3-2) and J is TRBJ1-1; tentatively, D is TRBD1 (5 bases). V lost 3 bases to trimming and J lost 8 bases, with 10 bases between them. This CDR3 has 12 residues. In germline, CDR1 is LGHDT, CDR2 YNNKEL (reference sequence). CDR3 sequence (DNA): TGTGCCAGCAGCCAGTCAAGGACAGAAGCTTTCTTT. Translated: CASSQSRTEAFF.

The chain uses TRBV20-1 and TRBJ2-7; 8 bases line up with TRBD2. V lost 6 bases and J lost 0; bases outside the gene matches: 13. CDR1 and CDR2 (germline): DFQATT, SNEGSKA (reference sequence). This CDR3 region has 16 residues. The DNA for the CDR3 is TGCAGTGCAAGTAATCCCGGGACTAGAAGCTCCTACGAGCAGTACTTC. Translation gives CSASNPGTRSSYEQYF.

The CDR3 region has the DNA TGCGCCAGCAGTACGACAGGGCCGAACTCCTACGAGCAGTACTTC. This gives the protein CASSTTGPNSYEQYF. The rearrangement links TRBV10-2 to TRBJ2-7, with 7 positions matching TRBD1. This CDR3 region has 15 residues. Trimming cost V 5 bases and J 0 bases; bases outside gene matches: 7. The germline V gene encodes CDR1 WSHSY and CDR2 SAAADI.

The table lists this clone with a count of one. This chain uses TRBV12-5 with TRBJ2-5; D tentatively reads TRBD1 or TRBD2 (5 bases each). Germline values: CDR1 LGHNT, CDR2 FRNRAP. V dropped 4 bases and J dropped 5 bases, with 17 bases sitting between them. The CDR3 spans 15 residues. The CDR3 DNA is TGTGCTAGTGGTTCCACTACATGGGGGTCCGAGACCCAGTACTTC. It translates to CASGSTTWGSETQYF.

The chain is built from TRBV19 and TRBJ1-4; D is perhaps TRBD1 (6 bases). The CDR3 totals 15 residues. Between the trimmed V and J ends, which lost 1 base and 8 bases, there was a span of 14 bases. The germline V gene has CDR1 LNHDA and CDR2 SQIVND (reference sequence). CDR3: CASSIGGAGEEKLFF. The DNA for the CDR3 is TGTGCCAGTAGTATAGGGGGGGCCGGTGAGGAAAAACTGTTTTTT.

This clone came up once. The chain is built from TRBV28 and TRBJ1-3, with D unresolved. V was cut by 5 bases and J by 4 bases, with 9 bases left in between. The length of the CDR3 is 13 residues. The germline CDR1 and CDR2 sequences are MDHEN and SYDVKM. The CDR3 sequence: CASSPYQGNTIYF. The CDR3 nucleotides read TGTGCCAGCAGTCCCTACCAGGGAAACACCATATATTTT.

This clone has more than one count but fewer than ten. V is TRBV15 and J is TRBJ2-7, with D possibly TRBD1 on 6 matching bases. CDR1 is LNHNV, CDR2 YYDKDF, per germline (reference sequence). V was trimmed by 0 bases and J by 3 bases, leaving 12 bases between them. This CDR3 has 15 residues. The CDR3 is CATSRDIRGGYEQYF. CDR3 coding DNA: TGTGCCACCAGCAGAGATATCAGAGGGGGCTACGAGCAGTACTTC.